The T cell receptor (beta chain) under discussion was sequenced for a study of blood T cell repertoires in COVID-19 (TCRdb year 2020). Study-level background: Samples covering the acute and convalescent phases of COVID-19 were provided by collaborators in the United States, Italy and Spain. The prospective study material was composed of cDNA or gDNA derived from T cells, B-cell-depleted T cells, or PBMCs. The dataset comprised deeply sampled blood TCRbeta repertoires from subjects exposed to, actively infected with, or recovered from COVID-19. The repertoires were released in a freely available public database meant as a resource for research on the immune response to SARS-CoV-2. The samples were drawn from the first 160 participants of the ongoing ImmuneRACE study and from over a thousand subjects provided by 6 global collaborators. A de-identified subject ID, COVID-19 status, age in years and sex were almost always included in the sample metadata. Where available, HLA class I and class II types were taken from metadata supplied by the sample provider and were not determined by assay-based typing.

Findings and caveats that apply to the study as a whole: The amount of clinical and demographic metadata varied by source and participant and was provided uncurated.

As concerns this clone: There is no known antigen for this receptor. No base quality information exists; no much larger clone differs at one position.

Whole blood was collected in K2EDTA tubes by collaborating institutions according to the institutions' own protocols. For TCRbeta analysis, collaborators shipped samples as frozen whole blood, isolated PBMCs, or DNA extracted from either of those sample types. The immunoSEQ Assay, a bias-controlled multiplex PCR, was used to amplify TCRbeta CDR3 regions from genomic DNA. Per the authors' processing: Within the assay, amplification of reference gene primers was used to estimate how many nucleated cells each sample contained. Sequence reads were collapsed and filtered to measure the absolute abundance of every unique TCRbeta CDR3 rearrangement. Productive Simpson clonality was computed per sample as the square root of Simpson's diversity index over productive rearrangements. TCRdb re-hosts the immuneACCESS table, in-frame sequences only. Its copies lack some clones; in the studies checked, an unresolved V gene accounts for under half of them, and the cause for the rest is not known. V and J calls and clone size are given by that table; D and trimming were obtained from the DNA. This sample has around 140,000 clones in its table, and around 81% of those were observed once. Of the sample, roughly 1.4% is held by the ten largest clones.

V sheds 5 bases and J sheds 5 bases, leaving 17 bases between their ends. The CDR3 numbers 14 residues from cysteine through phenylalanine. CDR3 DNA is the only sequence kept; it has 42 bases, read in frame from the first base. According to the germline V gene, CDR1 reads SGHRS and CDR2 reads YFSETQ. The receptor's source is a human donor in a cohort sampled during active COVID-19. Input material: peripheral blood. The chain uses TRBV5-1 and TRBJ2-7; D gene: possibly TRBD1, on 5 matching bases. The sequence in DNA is TGCGCCAGCAGACCCAACAGGTCTGGGAACGAGCAGTACTTC. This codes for CASRPNRSGNEQYF.